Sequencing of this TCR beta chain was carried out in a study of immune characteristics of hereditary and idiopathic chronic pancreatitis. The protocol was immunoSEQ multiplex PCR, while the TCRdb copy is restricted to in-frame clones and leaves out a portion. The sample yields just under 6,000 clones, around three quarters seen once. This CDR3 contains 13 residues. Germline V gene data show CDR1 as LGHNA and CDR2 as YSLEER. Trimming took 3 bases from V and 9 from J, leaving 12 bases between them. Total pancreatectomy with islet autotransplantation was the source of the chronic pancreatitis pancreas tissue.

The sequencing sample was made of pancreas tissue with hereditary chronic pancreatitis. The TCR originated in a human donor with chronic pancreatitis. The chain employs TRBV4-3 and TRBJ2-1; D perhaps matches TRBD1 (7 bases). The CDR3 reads CASSQVQGGEQFF. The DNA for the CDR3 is TGCGCCAGCAGCCAGGTCCAGGGGGGTGAGCAGTTCTTC.